One sample yielded the 3 T cell receptor beta chains listed below, sequenced in a study of blood T cell repertoires in COVID-19. Libraries were prepared by immunoSEQ multiplex PCR; TCRdb keeps only in-frame clonotypes and omits some of them. Of over 450,000 clones detected, 85% to 90% appear once; the ten largest clones hold about 8.2%. The material sequenced was peripheral blood. Receptors originate from a woman in her forties or fifties with COVID-19, enrolled during active disease.

In regard to this clone: In the same sample, other DNA sequences code for this CDR3. CDR3 sequence (DNA): TGTGCCAGCAGCTTTGGGACTATTAATGAGCAGTTCTTC. Residues: CASSFGTINEQFF. V is TRBV5-6 and J is TRBJ2-1; 7 bases fit TRBD2. Germline V gene data show CDR1 as SGHDT and CDR2 as YYEEEE. V trimming: 2 bases; J trimming: 7 bases; junction bases outside the gene matches: 3. There are 13 residues in the CDR3.

V is TRBV15 and J is TRBJ1-5; a weak D match, TRBD1 (5 bases). The CDR3 has 15 amino acids. CDR1 LNHNV and CDR2 YYDKDF come from the germline V gene (reference sequence). Trimming left V 1 base short and J 6 bases short, with 13 bases between. CDR3 nucleotides: TGTGCCACCAGCAGAGGGATGGGGGGGGGTCAGCCCCAGCATTTT. It codes for CATSRGMGGGQPQHF.

V usage is TRBV4-2 and J usage is TRBJ2-2, with 7 nucleotides matching TRBD2. The V and J ends lost 0 bases and 0 bases, in that order; junction bases with no gene match: 4. This CDR3 is built from 17 residues. Germline lookup yields CDR1 LGHNA and CDR2 YNFKEQ. The CDR3 loop reads CASSQEGGTSNTGELFF. The CDR3 nucleotides are TGTGCCAGCAGCCAAGAGGGAGGGACTTCGAACACCGGGGAGCTGTTTTTT.